This T cell receptor (beta chain) was sequenced in a study of post-analysis software for immune sequencing data. Regarding the study as a whole: With F measure, samples from one preparation batch clustered together strongly. Multiple sclerosis patients showed significantly lower normalized Chao1 diversity than controls did.

Prepared libraries of TCR beta cDNA carried unique molecular identifiers. TCRdb passed the PCR reads through MiXCR, listing each CDR3 protein once. The sample lists about 820,000 distinct CDR3 sequences; around 50% were seen once. To note about this clonotype: Its antigen is not identified.

Sequencing used blood. The TCR comes from a girl aged 5-17 years with multiple sclerosis.

Here the CDR3 DNA reads TGCAGCTCGGGGCCAGATACGCAGTATTTT. The encoded protein is CSSGPDTQYF. The chain joins TRBV29-1 to TRBJ2-3; either TRBD1 or TRBD2 may supply D (5 bases each). CDR1 is SQVTM and CDR2 is ANQGSEA in the germline V gene. The CDR3 contains 10 residues. V lost 8 bases and J lost 4, with 7 bases in between.